This T cell receptor beta chain came from a study of blood T cell repertoires in COVID-19. Germline V gene sequence: CDR1 MGHRA, CDR2 YSYEKL. This CDR3 comprises 20 residues. V was cut by 1 base and J by 0 bases, with 22 bases left in between. Profiling relied on immunoSEQ multiplex PCR, and the TCRdb table lists in-frame clones only, not all of them. The repertoire holds about 150,000 clones, with about four fifths as singletons. J is TRBJ1-5 and V is TRBV4-1, with no clear D. The TCR was taken from a woman aged 55-70 years with acute or convalescent COVID-19. The sequenced sample consisted of peripheral blood. CDR3 amino acids: CASSQVLSKGGIYSNQPQHF. DNA of the CDR3: TGCGCCAGCAGCCAAGTACTCTCTAAAGGCGGGATTTATAGCAATCAGCCCCAGCATTTT.